The clone carrying this T cell receptor (beta chain) was seen a few times. Antigen unknown. These data belong to a study of beta chain features in type 1 diabetes. Overall study findings and caveats: When Type 1 diabetes patients were examined, their TCRB CDR3s proved moderately but significantly shorter in all four CD4+ subsets.

Every isolated RNA sample was fully reverse transcribed, so sequencing captured expressed TCRB transcripts. The table came from immunoSEQ multiplex PCR; TCRdb's copy has only in-frame clones and leaves some out. Here the sample spans roughly 610,000 clones, around a sixth being singletons. Unmatched junction bases numbered 15, after V lost 4 bases and J lost 0 bases. The CDR3 consists of 18 residues. Germline V lookup: CDR1 SGHTA, CDR2 FQGNSA. Sequences were obtained from naive CD4+ T cells from blood. V usage is TRBV7-2 and J usage is TRBJ2-7; 7 bases are a match to TRBD2. This sequence was found in a man aged 18 to 29 in good health. The CDR3 region has the DNA TGTGCCAGCAGCTATCGCCCTAAAAGCGGGACCTTCTCCTACGAGCAGTACTTC. Translated, it gives CASSYRPKSGTFSYEQYF.